This entry concerns a single TCR beta chain. What it binds is not known. These data are taken from a study of cytomegalovirus exposure and HLA in healthy donors. The PCR was carried out with 60 Vbeta primers and 13 Jbeta primers. Generated by immunoSEQ multiplex PCR, the TCRdb table keeps only in-frame clones and is missing some. Found here are around 130,000 clones, over 6.5% of them singletons; the top ten hold 5.5% to 7.5%. Regarding the study as a whole: In an earlier analysis, most TCR beta V segments were productive about 87% or about 30% of the time. V segments that were indistinguishable, TRBV6-2 and TRBV6-3 among them, were omitted from analysis.

CDR1 is SGHRS and CDR2 is YFSETQ in the germline V gene. The CDR3 runs 16 residues. V lost 1 base and J 2 bases, leaving 15 bases between the germline ends. The sample taken for sequencing was PBMCs. The chain recombines TRBV5-1 with TRBJ1-2; D uncertain. The sequence derives from a woman in her forties in good health and CMV-seropositive. CDR3 DNA: TGCGCCAGCAGCTTGAAGACCCCGACGGGAAACTATGGCTACACCTTC. This gives the protein CASSLKTPTGNYGYTF.